The next 17 T cell receptor beta chains were all read from a single sample in a study of beta chain features in type 1 diabetes. Reverse transcribing all isolated RNA meant expressed TCRB transcripts were sequenced. Profiled with immunoSEQ multiplex PCR; TCRdb holds only in-frame clones, not every one. This table has 330,000 or so clones, around a fifth appearing once. The specimen was naive CD4+ T cells from blood. These receptors were obtained from a woman between 18 and 29 years old in good health.

The rearrangement uses TRBV5-1 and TRBJ2-5; 11 nucleotides line up with TRBD1. The V and J ends lost 4 bases and 1 base, in that order; junction bases with no gene match: 3. Germline V CDR1 and CDR2: SGHRS, YFSETQ. CDR3 length: 15 amino acids. DNA of the CDR3: TGCGCCAGCAGCACAGGACAGGGGGCCCAAGAGACCCAGTACTTC. It encodes CASSTGQGAQETQYF. The variable domain in full, completed from reference TRBV5-1 and TRBJ2-5, reads KAGVTQTPRYLIKTRGQQVTLSCSPISGHRSVSWYQQTPGQGLQFLFEYFSETQRNKGNFPGRFSGRQFSNSRSEMNVSTLELGDSALYLCASSTGQGAQETQYFGPGTRLLVL.

The J gene is TRBJ2-7, the V gene TRBV11-2, with 9 nucleotides matching TRBD1. Germline loops: CDR1 SGHAT, CDR2 FQNNGV. The V segment lost 3 bases and the J segment 5 bases; nucleotides outside the gene matches: 5. The CDR3 spans 14 residues. The CDR3 protein is CASSFQDRGNEQYF. The CDR3 nucleotides are TGTGCCAGCAGCTTCCAGGACAGGGGCAACGAGCAGTACTTC.

This clone was counted a few times. The sample has other DNA sequences that encode this CDR3 too. V and J are TRBV29-1 and TRBJ2-1; D is unclear. The CDR3 runs to 13 residues. In germline, CDR1 is SQVTM, CDR2 ANQGSEA. Trimming stripped 3 bases from V and 0 bases from J, with 6 bases between. The CDR3 sequence is CSVDRSSYNEQFF. The CDR3, as DNA: TGCAGCGTTGACAGAAGCTCCTACAATGAGCAGTTCTTC.

The CDR3 coding sequence is TGTGCCAGCAGGGACAGGGTAGATTATGGCTACACCTTC. This encodes CASRDRVDYGYTF. The rearrangement uses TRBV6-6 and TRBJ1-2; 8 bases fit TRBD1. Per germline, CDR1 MNHNY and CDR2 SVGAGI (reference sequence). V was pared by 6 bases and J by 5 bases, with 5 bases of the junction left unmatched. CDR3 length equals 13 residues.

This clone was counted between two and nine times. The chain carries TRBV19 and TRBJ2-1; 13 bases align to TRBD2. CDR3 size: 16 residues. Germline CDR1 LNHDA, CDR2 SQIVND (reference sequence). V gave up 1 base and J gave up 8 bases; unmatched junction bases: 5. The DNA for the CDR3 is TGTGCCAGTAGTATAGGGACTAGCGGGAGTCACCATGAGCAGTTCTTC. As protein: CASSIGTSGSHHEQFF.

This clone has just a few counts. This chain connects TRBV30 to TRBJ1-3; D is undetermined. Trimming cost V 3 bases and J 4 bases, with 7 bases left between them. This CDR3 contains 12 residues. Looked up from germline, CDR1 is GTSNPN and CDR2 is SVGIG (reference sequence). The CDR3 loop is CAWRGSGNTIYF. Here the CDR3 DNA reads TGTGCCTGGAGAGGGAGCGGAAACACCATATATTTT.

This clone was seen a handful of times. The same CDR3 arises from other DNA sequences in this sample as well. The chain recombines TRBV29-1 with TRBJ2-2; D call uncertain. The V and J ends lost 7 bases and 4 bases respectively, with 7 bases between them. There are 11 residues in the CDR3. The germline gives CDR1 SQVTM, CDR2 ANQGSEA. Here the CDR3 reads CSARGTGELFF. Written as DNA, the CDR3 is TGCAGCGCGCGAGGCACCGGGGAGCTGTTTTTT.

This clone was detected a few times. The chain is built from TRBV30 and TRBJ2-3, with D tentatively TRBD1 (6 bases). This CDR3 comprises 13 residues. Trimming shortened V by 8 bases and J by 4 bases, and 16 bases separated the two germline ends. CDR1 and CDR2 (germline): GTSNPN, SVGIG (reference sequence). CDR3 sequence: CAGGRGIADTQYF. The DNA for the CDR3 is TGTGCCGGGGGAAGGGGGATTGCAGATACGCAGTATTTT.

The chain joins TRBV7-2 to TRBJ2-6; D uncertain. The CDR3 contains 16 residues. Trimming stripped 7 bases from V and 0 bases from J, with 13 bases between. Germline V gene lookup returns CDR1 SGHTA and CDR2 FQGNSA. The CDR3 region has the DNA TGTGCCAGCAACCCGGTTCCGTCCTCTGGGGCCAACGTCCTGACTTTC. Its translation: CASNPVPSSGANVLTF.

The J gene is TRBJ2-1, the V gene TRBV30; the match to TRBD2 covers 15 bases. The CDR3 runs 15 residues. CDR1 and CDR2 (germline): GTSNPN, SVGIG (reference sequence). V gave up 3 bases and J gave up 7 bases; unmatched junction bases: 4. For the CDR3, the DNA is TGTGCCTGGAGGGGGACTAGCGGGAGGCGGAATGAGCAGTTCTTC. This codes for CAWRGTSGRRNEQFF.

The chain joins TRBV7-2 to TRBJ2-1, with 9 bases lining up with TRBD1. Trimming removed 4 bases from V and 6 bases from J; junction bases left unmatched: 1. Germline V CDR1 and CDR2: SGHTA, FQGNSA. This CDR3 is 13 amino acids long. The CDR3 region is CASSSTGGNEQFF. The CDR3 nucleotides are TGTGCCAGCAGCTCGACAGGGGGCAATGAGCAGTTCTTC.

This clone was counted only a few times. The CDR3 nucleotides read TGTGCCAGCAGTGAAGCACTTGGCTCCTACAATGAGCAGTTCTTC. It specifies CASSEALGSYNEQFF. This sequence joins TRBV2 and TRBJ2-1; D unresolved. The CDR3 covers 15 residues. CDR1 is SNHLY and CDR2 is FYNNEI in the germline V gene. The germline V and J ends were trimmed by 0 bases and 0 bases, with 6 bases remaining between them.

This clone appeared a few times. The chain carries TRBV5-1 and TRBJ2-3, with D possibly TRBD1 on 6 matching bases. Germline V CDR1 and CDR2: SGHRS, YFSETQ. The CDR3 loop spans 16 amino acids. Trimming pared 5 bases from V and 2 bases from J, leaving 18 bases between. CDR3 protein: CASRQGSSLPTDTQYF. For the CDR3, the DNA is TGCGCCAGCAGACAGGGCTCCTCACTCCCCACAGATACGCAGTATTTT.

This rearrangement joins TRBV18 to TRBJ2-5, with 7 bases aligning to TRBD1. Germline V gene lookup returns CDR1 KGHSH and CDR2 LQKENI. Trimming cost V 2 bases and J 3 bases; bases outside gene matches: 3. The CDR3 contains 14 residues. CDR3 DNA: TGTGCCAGCTCACCAGACAGGGCCAAAGAGACCCAGTACTTC. Translated: CASSPDRAKETQYF. Combining the CDR3 with reference TRBV18 and TRBJ2-5 gives the whole variable domain NAGVMQNPRHLVRRRGQEARLRCSPMKGHSHVYWYRQLPEEGLKFMVYLQKENIIDESGMPKERFSAEFPKEGPSILRIQQVVRGDSAAYFCASSPDRAKETQYFGPGTRLLVL.

This clone was observed a handful of times. The CDR3 is CASSEHRGRAGELFF. DNA for the CDR3: TGTGCCAGCAGCGAGCACAGGGGGCGGGCCGGGGAGCTGTTTTTT. V is TRBV7-8 and J is TRBJ2-2; 9 nucleotides match TRBD1. CDR1 and CDR2 from the germline V gene are SGHVS and FQNEAQ. With 5 bases clipped from V and 6 bases from J, the junction kept 7 bases outside the gene matches. The CDR3 is 15 residues long.

V usage is TRBV7-9 and J usage is TRBJ2-1; 12 positions match TRBD2. The CDR3 has 16 amino acids. V dropped 4 bases and J dropped 4; count of bases not matched to a gene: 5. Looked up from germline, CDR1 is SEHNR and CDR2 is FQNEAQ (reference sequence). This CDR3 is CASSSSSGRAYNEQFF. The CDR3 coding sequence is TGTGCCAGCAGCTCATCTAGCGGGAGGGCATACAATGAGCAGTTCTTC.

The chain carries TRBV13 and TRBJ2-1; 11 nucleotides agree with TRBD2. The CDR3 has 18 residues. The ends lost 1 base at V and 8 bases at J; junction bases unmatched: 13. Germline V gene sequence: CDR1 PRHDT, CDR2 FYEKMQ (reference sequence). Here the CDR3 reads CASSLVGTSGGVKDEQFF. The CDR3 DNA follows: TGTGCCAGCAGCTTAGTGGGGACTAGCGGAGGAGTTAAGGATGAGCAGTTCTTC. The full variable domain, in which reference TRBV13 and TRBJ2-1 provide the parts outside the CDR3, is AAGVIQSPRHLIKEKRETATLKCYPIPRHDTVYWYQQGPGQDPQFLISFYEKMQSDKGSIPDRFSAQQFSDYHSELNMSSLELGDSALYFCASSLVGTSGGVKDEQFFGPGTRLTVL.